This is a list of T cell receptor beta chains from one sample in a study of shared clonotypes between healthy human individuals. Sequencing was performed with immunoSEQ multiplex PCR; in TCRdb, only in-frame clones are kept and a portion is missing. Of around 2.3 million clones listed, approximately 96% were seen once; the top ten hold around 0.13%. What was sequenced was naive CD4+ T cells sorted from blood. Receptor source: a man between 18 and 29 years old in good health. Each CDR3 is given with its conserved first and last residue. D genes are given only for firm matches. Only part of the rows carry a size: once, few, many, or a class if the clone is expanded.

D gene,J gene,clone size,V gene,CDR3 DNA,CDR3 protein
TRBD2,TRBJ2-1,NA,TRBV9,TGTGCCAGCAGCCCGGGGGGGTCCAATGAGCAGTTCTTC,CASSPGGSNEQFF
TRBD2,TRBJ2-3,NA,TRBV19,TGTGCCAGTAGTATTTCCTTAGCGGGGCGCACAGATACGCAGTATTTT,CASSISLAGRTDTQYF
TRBD2,TRBJ2-5,NA,TRBV5-1,TGCGCCAGCAGCACCGGACTAGCGGGGGGCCAAGAGACCCAGTACTTC,CASSTGLAGGQETQYF
NA,TRBJ1-5,NA,TRBV5-1,TGCGCCAGCAGCCCGGACGGGGGGATTGAGCAGCCCCAGCATTTT,CASSPDGGIEQPQHF
NA,TRBJ1-3,NA,TRBV10-3,TGTGCCATCAGCCCGACAGGTACTGGAAACACCATATATTTT,CAISPTGTGNTIYF
NA,TRBJ1-2,once,TRBV4-1,TGCGCCAGCAGCCAAGATACGGCAAGAGCGGCTAACTATGGCTACACCTTC,CASSQDTARAANYGYTF
TRBD2,TRBJ2-7,NA,TRBV5-1,TGCGCCAGCAGCTCCAGGACTAGCGAGTTTTTCCGGTACGAGCAGTACTTC,CASSSRTSEFFRYEQYF
NA,TRBJ2-3,NA,TRBV7-8,TGTGCCAGCAGCTTAGCAAGCCTGCTGGTCGCAGATACGCAGTATTTT,CASSLASLLVADTQYF
NA,TRBJ1-2,NA,TRBV18,TGTGCCAGCTCACCATTTCATGGTGAGTATGGCTACACCTTC,CASSPFHGEYGYTF
TRBD2,TRBJ2-7,NA,TRBV6-6,TGTGCCAGCAGTTACTTAGGACTAGCGGGAGGTAGGGAGCAGTACTTC,CASSYLGLAGGREQYF
NA,TRBJ2-5,NA,TRBV4-1,TGCGCCAGCAGTCCCGGGCCCCTCTCAGAGACCCAGTACTTC,CASSPGPLSETQYF
NA,TRBJ2-5,once,TRBV5-4,TGTGCCAGCAGCTTGCCAGGGGCAGGAGAGACCCAGTACTTC,CASSLPGAGETQYF
TRBD2,TRBJ2-1,NA,TRBV25-1,TGTGCCAGCAGTGATCCAGCGGGATTAGGGAATGAGCAGTTCTTC,CASSDPAGLGNEQFF
NA,TRBJ1-5,NA,TRBV30,TGTGCCTGGAGTGGCGCGACCCTCTCGCCCCAGCATTTT,CAWSGATLSPQHF
NA,TRBJ2-1,few,TRBV5-1,TGCGCCAGCAGCTTGGGCGGCTCCTACAATGAGCAGTTCTTC,CASSLGGSYNEQFF
TRBD1,TRBJ1-5,NA,TRBV12-5,TGTGCTAGTGGTTTGGGAGAGGGGGCTTCTCTTTCTCAGCCCCAGCATTTT,CASGLGEGASLSQPQHF
NA,TRBJ2-2,NA,TRBV30,TGTGCCTGGAGTGTCCCCCAGAGGACAGCGAACACCGGGGAGCTGTTTTTT,CAWSVPQRTANTGELFF
NA,TRBJ1-4,NA,TRBV2,TGTGCCAGCAGTGAAGGAGGGAAGGGGAGTGAAAAACTGTTTTTT,CASSEGGKGSEKLFF
NA,TRBJ1-2,NA,TRBV6-1,TGTGCCAGCAGTGATAGCCCTAACTATGGCTACACCTTC,CASSDSPNYGYTF
NA,TRBJ2-6,NA,TRBV5-6,TGTGCCAGCAGCCCGGACGGACTCTCTGGGGCCAACGTCCTGACTTTC,CASSPDGLSGANVLTF
NA,TRBJ1-1,few,TRBV29-1,TGCAGCGTGCCCCGACCTCGAGGTAGCACTGAAGCTTTCTTT,CSVPRPRGSTEAFF
TRBD1,TRBJ2-2,once,TRBV28,TGTGCCAGCAGTTTCGGGGGACAGGGGTCTACCGGGGAGCTGTTTTTT,CASSFGGQGSTGELFF
TRBD2,TRBJ2-5,NA,TRBV6-8,TGTGCCAGCAGTCCGAGCGGGAGACGGGAGACCCAGTACTTC,CASSPSGRRETQYF
NA,TRBJ1-3,NA,TRBV25-1,TGTGCCAGCAGTGTGGGGTTAGCGGGAAACACCATATATTTT,CASSVGLAGNTIYF
TRBD2,TRBJ2-7,NA,TRBV27,TGTGCCAGCAGTTCCCTAGCGGGAGCTTGGCAGTACTTC,CASSSLAGAWQYF
NA,TRBJ2-3,once,TRBV19,TGTGCCAGTAGTCGTGGGGGAACAGATACGCAGTATTTT,CASSRGGTDTQYF